The rows below give T cell receptor beta chains drawn from one sample of a study of T cell responses to AZD1222 COVID-19 vaccine. TCRdb's table, derived via immunoSEQ multiplex PCR, lists solely in-frame clones and lacks some. This table has more than 95,000 clones, nearly 95% appearing once. This specimen was peripheral blood, taken on day 0 of AZD1222 vaccination. The receptors come from an adult in good health. The CDR3 runs from the conserved cysteine through the conserved F or W. The D gene is left open where the match is weak. Size is stated for part of the rows, as once, few or many counts, or as a class when the clone is expanded.

J gene | clone size | V gene | D gene | CDR3 DNA | CDR3 protein
TRBJ1-1 | . | TRBV18 | . | TGTGCCAGCTCACCCGCAAGCCCCTACGGACAAGGGACGAACACTGAAGCTTTCTTT | CASSPASPYGQGTNTEAFF
TRBJ2-2 | . | TRBV10-3 | . | TGTGCCACCCTCAAGGAATGGGGTGACGGGGAGCTGTTTTTT | CATLKEWGDGELFF
TRBJ2-7 | . | TRBV2 | TRBD1 | TGTGCCAGCAGGAATGGGACAGGGTGGGCCTACGAGCAGTACTTC | CASRNGTGWAYEQYF
TRBJ1-1 | . | TRBV2 | . | TGTGCCAGCAGTGAAAGGGTTTCAGTCGAGCGGGCTTTCTTT | CASSERVSVERAFF
TRBJ2-1 | . | TRBV18 | . | TGTGCCAGCTCTCTCGCGGTGTCAGGATTGGGTGAGCAGTTCTTC | CASSLAVSGLGEQFF
TRBJ2-3 | . | TRBV24-1 | . | TGTGCCACCAGCGTCACAGATACGCAGTATTTT | CATSVTDTQYF
TRBJ2-7 | . | TRBV3-1/TRBV3-2 | . | TGTGCCAGCAGCGCCCAGGGGGGGGCGACGAGTGAGCAGTACTTC | CASSAQGGATSEQYF
TRBJ2-3 | once | TRBV30 | . | TGTGCCTGGAGTGTCCTCACAGATACGCAGTATTTT | CAWSVLTDTQYF
TRBJ2-1 | . | TRBV5-5 | . | TGTGCCAGCAGCCCCAACTATGCTGAGCAGTTCTTC | CASSPNYAEQFF
TRBJ2-5 | . | TRBV7-2 | . | TGTGCCAGCAGCTTAGATGGGGAGACCCAGTACTTC | CASSLDGETQYF
TRBJ1-6 | . | TRBV7-9 | . | TGTGCCAGCAGCTTAGACTCCTATAATTCACCCCTCCACTTT | CASSLDSYNSPLHF
TRBJ2-3 | . | TRBV24-1 | TRBD2 | TGTGCCACCTCGACTAGCGGAAGACCAGATACGCAGTATTTT | CATSTSGRPDTQYF
TRBJ2-7 | . | TRBV30 | TRBD1 | TGTGCCGCCCAGGGGGACGAAACCTACGAGCAGTACTTC | CAAQGDETYEQYF